This TCR beta chain derives from a study of T cell changes during pregnancy in multiple sclerosis. This CDR3 region has 15 residues. The V end was cut by 4 bases, the J end by 0 bases, with 8 bases between. Germline V gives CDR1 SGDLS, CDR2 YYNGEE. The table came from immunoSEQ multiplex PCR; TCRdb's copy has only in-frame clones and leaves some out. The data hold 35,000 or so clones, with approximately 89% observed a single time. This rearrangement joins TRBV9 to TRBJ1-6; unclear D gene. The TCR comes from a female donor in good health, enrolled as a control in a pregnancy study. The material was CD4+ T cells from peripheral blood mononuclear cells, obtained after pregnancy. The CDR3 is CASSTGNSYNSPLHF. The CDR3 DNA sequence: TGTGCCAGCAGCACCGGGAACTCCTATAATTCACCCCTCCACTTT.